The next 10 T cell receptor beta chains were all read from a single sample in a study of spatial heterogeneity in lung cancer. Study-wide results and caveats: In tumors, expanded intratumoral alpha and beta TCR counts tracked mutation counts.

What these receptors recognize is not known. TCRdb reanalysed the 5' RACE reads using MiXCR and keeps one entry per CDR3 protein. The sample holds more than 1,000 distinct CDR3 sequences, 13% seen once. Indicated time point: sample taken at primary tumor resection. The sample in question was lung tumor tissue, obtained at surgery. Receptors were obtained from a male donor with early-stage non-small cell lung cancer.

This clonotype is medium-sized within its sample. This beta chain is a stray read from a library made for alpha chains; its abundance is not meaningful. The genes are TRBV27 and TRBJ1-5; weak D call: TRBD1 (6 bases). Germline CDR1 is MNHEY and CDR2 is SMNVEV (reference sequence). V lost 8 bases and J lost 7, with 15 bases in between. The length of the CDR3 is 13 residues. CDR3 nucleotide sequence: TGTGCCAGCGCAACACAGGGTAGGCAGCCCCAGCATTTT. Translating gives CASATQGRQPQHF.

Within the sample, this clonotype is medium-sized. Because this beta chain is a stray read in a library intended to capture alpha chains, its abundance should not be given much weight. J is TRBJ1-5 and V is TRBV15, with D hard to call. Trimming pared 0 bases from V and 0 bases from J, leaving 9 bases between. CDR1 and CDR2 (germline): LNHNV, YYDKDF (reference sequence). The CDR3 spans 16 residues. The CDR3 protein is CATSRDAVLSNQPQHF. CDR3 nucleotide sequence: TGTGCCACCAGCAGAGATGCGGTACTTAGCAATCAGCCCCAGCATTTT.

This clonotype was seen at least ten times. Because the library targeted alpha chains, this beta chain is an off-target read whose size means little. The chain is built from TRBV11-1 and TRBJ2-3; TRBD2 might be the D (5 bases). Deletions cut 1 base from V and 6 bases from J, with 14 bases between. CDR3 size: 15 residues. Germline CDR1 reads SGHAT; CDR2 reads FQDESV (reference sequence). For the CDR3, the DNA is TGTGCCAGCAGCTTAGTCCGGGGATCCAGGGATACGCAGTATTTT. This sequence encodes CASSLVRGSRDTQYF. The entire variable domain, with the rest obtained from reference TRBV11-1 and TRBJ2-3, is as follows: EAEVAQSPRYKITEKSQAVAFWCDPISGHATLYWYRQILGQGPELLVQFQDESVVDDSQLPKDRFSAERLKGVDSTLKIQPAELGDSAMYLCASSLVRGSRDTQYFGPGTRLTVL.

In this sample, this clonotype turned up a few times. This beta chain is a stray sequence in a library constructed for alpha chains; its clone size is not meaningful. The chain carries TRBV29-1 and TRBJ2-3; the match to TRBD1 covers 8 bases. The trim removed 6 bases at V and 1 base at J, leaving 3 bases unmatched. The CDR3 runs to 13 residues. Germline-derived CDR1 and CDR2 are SQVTM and ANQGSEA. CDR3 protein: CSVDREGTDTQYF. The CDR3 DNA sequence: TGCAGCGTGGACAGGGAAGGCACAGATACGCAGTATTTT.

In this sample, this clonotype turned up many times. This beta chain appears as a stray read in a library generated for alpha chains; its size is not informative. The chain is built from TRBV5-6 and TRBJ2-2; TRBD2 aligns across 7 bases. J lost 10 bases, V lost 0 bases, and 6 bases had no gene match. The length of the CDR3 is 14 residues. Germline lookup yields CDR1 SGHDT and CDR2 YYEEEE. The CDR3 spells CASSLGGGSAELFF. CDR3 DNA sequence: TGTGCCAGCAGCTTGGGCGGGGGAAGCGCGGAGCTGTTTTTT.

This clonotype appeared many times. The library was built for alpha chains, so this beta chain is an off-target read and its size means little. The rearrangement links TRBV7-2 to TRBJ2-2, with D unresolved. CDR1 is SGHTA, CDR2 FQGNSA, per germline. Between the trimmed V and J ends, which lost 7 bases and 2 bases, there was a span of 17 bases. This CDR3 contains 16 residues. In DNA form, the CDR3 reads TGTGCCAGCACCACAAAACGGGTATTCAACACCGGGGAGCTGTTTTTT. Encoded protein: CASTTKRVFNTGELFF. The whole variable domain, remainder taken from reference TRBV7-2 and TRBJ2-2, is GAGVSQSPSNKVTEKGKDVELRCDPISGHTALYWYRQSLGQGLEFLIYFQGNSAPDKSGLPSDRFSAERTGGSVSTLTIQRTQQEDSAVYLCASTTKRVFNTGELFFGEGSRLTVL.

This clonotype occurred a few times. This beta chain represents an off-target read in a library built for alpha chains; its size is of limited meaning. This rearrangement joins TRBV7-2 to TRBJ2-3; 10 bases agree with TRBD2. Germline-derived CDR1 and CDR2 are SGHTA and FQGNSA. Trimming removed 4 bases from V and 4 bases from J; junction bases left unmatched: 8. The CDR3 has 16 amino acids. CDR3 in DNA: TGTGCCAGCAGCTGGGCTAGCGGGAGTACACCAGATACGCAGTATTTT. Translating gives CASSWASGSTPDTQYF.

This clonotype came up many times. This beta chain was picked up by a library intended for alpha chains and is off target, so its count carries little meaning. The rearrangement joins TRBV7-8 to TRBJ2-3; 10 nucleotides agree with TRBD2. CDR1 is SGHVS and CDR2 is FQNEAQ in the germline V gene. V lost 5 bases and J lost 1; bases outside the gene matches: 15. The CDR3 loop spans 19 amino acids. In DNA form, the CDR3 reads TGTGCCAGCAGCAAAAGAGCCAGCGGGGGGGCCCGGGGCACAGATACGCAGTATTTT. This translates into CASSKRASGGARGTDTQYF.

This clonotype was observed many times. The library was built for alpha chains, so this beta chain is an off-target read and its size means little. The CDR3 sequence is CASSPAGARNSPLHF. DNA for the CDR3: TGTGCCAGCAGCCCCGCTGGGGCTAGGAATTCACCCCTCCACTTT. V is TRBV7-9 and J is TRBJ1-6, with a tentative D call TRBD1 (5 bases). Per germline, CDR1 SEHNR and CDR2 FQNEAQ (reference sequence). CDR3 length: 15 residues. The V and J ends lost 5 bases and 7 bases respectively, with 15 bases between them.

This clonotype is judged large. Since it is a stray read in a library aimed at alpha chains, this beta chain has a size that is not meaningful. The rearrangement uses TRBV12-3 or TRBV12-4 and TRBJ2-3; D is undetermined. CDR3 length equals 13 residues. Deletions cut 7 bases from V and 4 bases from J, with 12 bases between. The CDR3 bases are TGTGCCAGCATGTGGGTAGCCGCAGATACGCAGTATTTT. It yields the protein CASMWVAADTQYF.